This TCR beta chain emerged from a study of CD8 T cells in Susac syndrome. As for this clonotype: Germline is not matched at one junction end, which may reflect a read error.

CDR3 size: 15 residues. Germline CDR1 and CDR2: LGHDT and YNNKEL (reference sequence). Reverse transcription of roughly 0.45 to 1 ug RNA was carried out with random hexamers. Multiplex immunoSEQ PCR targeted 54 Vbeta and 13 Jbeta TCR beta segments. TCRdb re-called the immunoSEQ multiplex PCR reads through MiXCR, storing one row per CDR3 protein. The data contain some 300,000 distinct CDR3 sequences, 85% of them singletons. The sequenced target, TCR beta, came from blood CD8+ and CD4+ T cells. The multiple sclerosis control group was made up of treatment-naive patients with stable or active relapsing-remitting disease. FACS was used to enrich TEMRA cells, whereas the CD8+ and CD4+ T cells were obtained by negative isolation.

Sequencing input: CD8+ T cells from PBMCs. This chain uses TRBV3-1 with TRBJ2-2; TRBD2 matches at 14 bases. The TCR sequence derives from a human donor with multiple sclerosis. CDR3 in DNA: TGTGCCAGCAGCCGACTAGCGGGAGGGCCTGGGGAGCTGCTTTTT. It encodes CASSRLAGGPGELLF.